What follows are 18 T cell receptor beta chains derived from one specimen sequenced in a study of blood T cell repertoires in COVID-19. Generated by immunoSEQ multiplex PCR, the TCRdb table keeps only in-frame clones and is missing some. This sample has about 250,000 clones, with approximately 85% found just once. The sample taken for sequencing was peripheral blood. All receptors derive from a human donor with COVID-19, enrolled during active disease. The donor label of this sample is uncertain.

The chain links TRBV7-2 to TRBJ1-6, with D maybe TRBD1 (5 bases). Trimming stripped 3 bases from V and 13 bases from J, with 19 bases between. Per germline, CDR1 SGHTA and CDR2 FQGNSA. This CDR3 has 15 residues. DNA for the CDR3: TGTGCCAGCAGCTTGGGGATCAGGGTTCGGGAGCCCCTCCACTTT. Protein: CASSLGIRVREPLHF.

As to this clone: No DNA is shown, since the ends of the CDR3 on it are uncertain; the CDR3 is the one TCRdb lists. The chain combines TRBV6-5 with TRBJ2-2; the table assigns TRBD2, which was not confirmed against the DNA. The germline gives CDR1 MNHEY, CDR2 SVGAGI. Counting both end residues, the CDR3 totals 12 amino acids. The CDR3 sequence is CASSTSVGELFF.

The J gene is TRBJ1-4, the V gene TRBV6-5; 7 nucleotides match TRBD1. The CDR3 spans 15 residues. V lost 2 bases, J lost 6 bases, and 6 bases stayed unmatched. Per germline, CDR1 MNHEY and CDR2 SVGAGI. In DNA, the CDR3 is TGTGCCAGCAGTTACGCGAGACAGGGTGATGAAAAACTGTTTTTT. Its translation is CASSYARQGDEKLFF.

This rearrangement joins TRBV7-9 to TRBJ1-6, with unresolved D. Germline V gene data show CDR1 as SEHNR and CDR2 as FQNEAQ (reference sequence). The CDR3 is made up of 13 amino acids. The V gene lost 8 bases and the J gene lost 7 bases, with 12 bases spanning the gap. The CDR3 loop is CASSSIGNSPLHF. The CDR3 nucleotides read TGTGCCAGCTCCTCAATCGGGAATTCACCCCTCCACTTT. Supplemented by reference TRBV7-9 and TRBJ1-6, the full variable domain reads DTGVSQNPRHKITKRGQNVTFRCDPISEHNRLYWYRQTLGQGPEFLTYFQNEAQLEKSRLLSDRFSAERPKGSFSTLEIQRTEQGDSAMYLCASSSIGNSPLHFGNGTRLTVT.

V gene TRBV6-1 combines with J gene TRBJ1-1; 10 positions match TRBD1. V trimming: 5 bases; J trimming: 7 bases; junction bases outside the gene matches: 7. The CDR3 extends over 14 amino acids. The germline gives CDR1 MNHNS, CDR2 SASEGT. This CDR3 reads CASSSTGGAGEAFF. CDR3 coding DNA: TGTGCCAGCAGTTCGACAGGGGGCGCGGGTGAAGCTTTCTTT.

The chain combines TRBV29-1 with TRBJ1-1; D is perhaps TRBD1 (5 bases). The CDR3 runs to 13 residues. Germline V lookup: CDR1 SQVTM, CDR2 ANQGSEA. V lost 7 bases to trimming and J lost 3 bases, with 15 bases between them. Written as DNA, the CDR3 is TGCAGCGATCTACGACAGCTTGACACTGAAGCTTTCTTT. Amino acids: CSDLRQLDTEAFF.

The chain links TRBV15 to TRBJ2-7; 9 positions agree with TRBD1. Germline loops: CDR1 LNHNV, CDR2 YYDKDF (reference sequence). There are 14 residues in the CDR3. V dropped 3 bases and J dropped 3; count of bases not matched to a gene: 3. The CDR3 protein is CATSRDRGVYEQYF. CDR3 in DNA: TGTGCCACCAGCAGGGACAGGGGCGTCTACGAGCAGTACTTC. The entire variable domain, with the rest obtained from reference TRBV15 and TRBJ2-7, is as follows: DAMVIQNPRYQVTQFGKPVTLSCSQTLNHNVMYWYQQKSSQAPKLLFHYYDKDFNNEADTPDNFQSRRPNTSFCFLDIRSPGLGDTAMYLCATSRDRGVYEQYFGPGTRLTVT.

This clone was recorded only once. J is TRBJ2-1 and V is TRBV5-1, with a weak D call TRBD2 (6 bases). CDR1 is SGHRS, CDR2 YFSETQ, per germline. Between the trimmed V and J ends, which lost 0 bases and 0 bases, there was a span of 19 bases. The CDR3 length is 19 residues. DNA for the CDR3: TGCGCCAGCAGCTTGGTGGGCGGGAAACGCCGACCCTCCTACAATGAGCAGTTCTTC. Protein: CASSLVGGKRRPSYNEQFF.

This clone has just one count. The chain links TRBV19 to TRBJ2-5, with 10 bases that match TRBD1. The CDR3 runs 14 residues. V shed 9 bases, J shed 5 bases, and the junction held 9 bases outside the gene matches. Looked up from germline, CDR1 is LNHDA and CDR2 is SQIVND (reference sequence). This CDR3 reads CASGTGELGETQYF. The CDR3 DNA follows: TGTGCCAGCGGGACAGGGGAATTGGGGGAGACCCAGTACTTC.

To note about this clone: The germline gene is not matched at one end of the junction; a read error may be the cause. The chain is built from TRBV7-9 and TRBJ1-5, with D perhaps TRBD1 (5 bases). The CDR3 covers 15 residues. The germline V gene has CDR1 SEHNR and CDR2 FQNEAQ (reference sequence). Here the CDR3 reads CVSSRRGEGSQPQHF. The CDR3 region has the DNA TGTGTCAGCAGCCGCAGAGGGGAGGGCTCTCAGCCCCAGCATTTT. Full variable domain (rest looked up from reference TRBV7-9 and TRBJ1-5): DTGVSQNPRHKITKRGQNVTFRCDPISEHNRLYWYRQTLGQGPEFLTYFQNEAQLEKSRLLSDRFSAERPKGSFSTLEIQRTEQGDSAMYLCVSSRRGEGSQPQHFGDGTRLSIL.

The table lists this clone with a count of one. The V call is TRBV12-3 or TRBV12-4, the J call TRBJ2-3; D not certain. CDR3 size: 11 residues. Between the trimmed V and J ends, which lost 11 bases and 2 bases, there was a span of 8 bases. The CDR3 loop is CASMFTDTQYF. CDR3 DNA: TGTGCCTCAATGTTCACAGATACGCAGTATTTT.

The chain carries TRBV28 and TRBJ2-7; 13 bases are a match to TRBD2. This CDR3 spans 17 amino acids. Looked up from germline, CDR1 is MDHEN and CDR2 is SYDVKM. V was clipped by 5 bases and J by 1 base; unmatched bases: 8. CDR3 sequence: CASSGGGLAGRSYEQYF. The CDR3 DNA reads TGTGCCAGCAGTGGGGGGGGACTAGCGGGACGATCCTACGAGCAGTACTTC.

The gene calls are TRBV12-3 or TRBV12-4 and TRBJ2-2; D gene unclear. The CDR3 contains 13 residues. Trimming stripped 3 bases from V and 3 bases from J, with 5 bases between. The CDR3 nucleotides read TGTGCCAGCAGTTTTATTGACACCGGGGAGCTGTTTTTT. This encodes CASSFIDTGELFF.

The chain uses TRBV12-3 or TRBV12-4 and TRBJ1-5; 7 bases align to TRBD1. The V segment lost 8 bases and the J segment 6 bases; nucleotides outside the gene matches: 7. The CDR3 contains 13 residues. The CDR3 DNA reads as TGTGCCAGCTCAGGGGGTCTAGGTCAGCCCCAGCATTTT. The encoded protein is CASSGGLGQPQHF.

This clone was seen a few times. The chain combines TRBV5-1 with TRBJ2-5, with no clear D. The CDR3 loop spans 14 amino acids. Trimming took 4 bases from V and 4 from J, leaving 14 bases between them. Germline V CDR1 and CDR2: SGHRS, YFSETQ. CDR3 region: CASSPLNSAETQYF. The DNA for the CDR3 is TGCGCCAGCAGCCCTCTCAACAGTGCAGAGACCCAGTACTTC.

This chain uses TRBV18 with TRBJ1-3; 7 bases fit TRBD1. The CDR3 covers 17 residues. Germline CDR1 KGHSH, CDR2 LQKENI. V lost 3 bases to trimming and J lost 0 bases; unmatched junction nucleotides: 8. CDR3 protein: CASSPTTGEFSGNTIYF. In nucleotides, the CDR3 is TGTGCCAGCTCACCGACAACAGGGGAATTCTCTGGAAACACCATATATTTT.

The J gene is TRBJ2-2, the V gene TRBV7-8; D is uncertain. The CDR3 is made up of 14 amino acids. Germline CDR1 reads SGHVS; CDR2 reads FQNEAQ. Trimming stripped 4 bases from V and 6 bases from J, with 12 bases between. The CDR3 sequence is CASSSSPVSGELFF. The DNA for the CDR3 is TGTGCCAGCAGCTCGAGCCCCGTTTCCGGGGAGCTGTTTTTT.

This chain joins TRBV7-3 and TRBJ1-2, with 7 positions matching TRBD1. The CDR3 runs to 14 residues. Germline trimming cut 0 bases from V and 7 bases from J; bases unmatched to any gene: 5. Per germline, CDR1 SGHTA and CDR2 FQGTGA. The CDR3 DNA follows: TGTGCCAGCAGCTTAACCGGGACAGTATCTGGCTACACCTTC. Protein: CASSLTGTVSGYTF.